These 26 T cell receptor beta chains share one sample of origin, sequenced in a study of T cell responses to AZD1222 COVID-19 vaccine. Repertoires were generated with immunoSEQ multiplex PCR, while TCRdb's copy carries only in-frame clones and drops some. The profile shows some 130,000 clones, roughly 93% of them singletons. The sequencing used peripheral blood, collected 28 days after the second AZD1222 dose. All receptors come from an adult who received the AZD1222 COVID-19 vaccine.

This chain connects TRBV7-9 to TRBJ1-5, with TRBD1 matching 10 bases. Germline CDR1 and CDR2: SEHNR and FQNEAQ (reference sequence). The CDR3 has 17 amino acids. V gave up 3 bases and J gave up 2 bases; unmatched junction bases: 7. The CDR3: CASSFVGQGKGNQPQHF. The CDR3 nucleotides are TGTGCCAGCAGCTTCGTGGGACAGGGGAAGGGCAATCAGCCCCAGCATTTT. Full variable domain (remainder filled in from reference TRBV7-9 and TRBJ1-5): DTGVSQNPRHKITKRGQNVTFRCDPISEHNRLYWYRQTLGQGPEFLTYFQNEAQLEKSRLLSDRFSAERPKGSFSTLEIQRTEQGDSAMYLCASSFVGQGKGNQPQHFGDGTRLSIL.

V is TRBV5-4 and J is TRBJ1-1; the D is unclear. This CDR3 has 13 amino acids. CDR1 is SGHNT and CDR2 is YYREEE in the germline V gene (reference sequence). The V end was cut by 4 bases, the J end by 3 bases, with 10 bases between. The CDR3 DNA follows: TGTGCCAGCAGCCTTCCTAGAGACACTGAAGCTTTCTTT. Translating it yields CASSLPRDTEAFF.

With regard to this clone: The germline gene is not matched at one end of the junction; a read error may be the cause. Other DNA sequences from this sample encode an identical CDR3 as well. V is TRBV6-1 and J is TRBJ2-7, with D unresolved. The CDR3 sequence is 12 residues long. The germline V gene has CDR1 MNHNS and CDR2 SASEGT. The CDR3 is CASSELSYEQYF. CDR3 DNA sequence: TGTGCCAGCAGTGAACTATCCTACGAACAGTACTTC.

The chain uses TRBV10-3 and TRBJ2-3, with 7 bases that match TRBD2. CDR3 length equals 14 residues. CDR1 is ENHRY, CDR2 SYGVKD, per germline. The ends lost 4 bases at V and 2 bases at J; junction bases unmatched: 3. CDR3 amino acids: CAISVGGDTDTQYF. CDR3 in DNA: TGTGCCATCAGTGTGGGAGGGGACACAGATACGCAGTATTTT.

V gene TRBV14 combines with J gene TRBJ2-5, with a weak D call TRBD2 (6 bases). V lost 4 bases and J lost 2, with 14 bases in between. This CDR3 is built from 15 residues. Germline assignment: CDR1 SGHDN and CDR2 FVKESK. The CDR3 DNA reads as TGTGCCAGCAGCCCATTGGAGCGGGCTCAAGAGACCCAGTACTTC. Protein: CASSPLERAQETQYF.

In DNA, the CDR3 is TGTGCCAGCAGACGAAGGGCTGCGGGGTCGGCTAACTATGGCTACACCTTC. This sequence encodes CASRRRAAGSANYGYTF. This chain links TRBV27 with TRBJ1-2, with no clear D. The CDR3 runs 17 residues. Germline-derived CDR1 and CDR2 are MNHEY and SMNVEV (reference sequence). Trimming took off 6 bases at V and 0 bases at J, with 20 bases between the two ends.

The V and J genes are TRBV4-1 and TRBJ2-1; 7 bases are shared with TRBD2. Germline V gene data show CDR1 as MGHRA and CDR2 as YSYEKL. Unmatched junction bases numbered 7, after V lost 0 bases and J lost 5 bases. The CDR3 is made up of 16 amino acids. CDR3 residues: CASSQDIASGHNEQFF. The CDR3 DNA follows: TGCGCCAGCAGCCAAGATATCGCTAGCGGCCACAATGAGCAGTTCTTC.

The chain uses TRBV28 and TRBJ1-5, with D possibly TRBD1 on 5 matching bases. The CDR3 runs to 12 residues. Looked up from germline, CDR1 is MDHEN and CDR2 is SYDVKM. V lost 10 bases and J lost 7, with 14 bases in between. CDR3 protein: CATNRIWQPQHF. The CDR3 coding sequence is TGTGCCACCAACAGGATATGGCAGCCCCAGCATTTT.

The rearrangement uses TRBV30 and TRBJ2-2; D not certain. V was clipped by 2 bases and J by 4 bases, with 11 bases between them. Germline V gives CDR1 GTSNPN, CDR2 SVGIG (reference sequence). The CDR3 sequence is 14 residues long. For the CDR3, the DNA is TGTGCCTGGAGTTCACAATGGGGCACCGGGGAGCTGTTTTTT. This encodes CAWSSQWGTGELFF.

V usage is TRBV10-3 and J usage is TRBJ1-1; possible D gene TRBD1, 5 bases. The germline CDR1 and CDR2 sequences are ENHRY and SYGVKD. V was clipped by 2 bases and J by 1 base, with 5 bases between them. The length of the CDR3 is 13 residues. CDR3 region: CAISEGGNTEAFF. CDR3 in DNA: TGTGCCATCAGTGAGGGGGGGAACACTGAAGCTTTCTTT.

The chain recombines TRBV7-3 with TRBJ1-5; the D is unclear. V was clipped by 5 bases and J by 7 bases, with 12 bases between them. Per germline, CDR1 SGHTA and CDR2 FQGTGA. The CDR3 contains 13 residues. CDR3 sequence: CASSTDPRQPQHF. As DNA, the CDR3 is TGTGCCAGCAGCACGGACCCGAGACAGCCCCAGCATTTT.

The V gene is TRBV27, the J gene TRBJ2-5, with 8 bases aligning to TRBD2. The CDR3 has 15 residues. Germline CDR1 and CDR2: MNHEY and SMNVEV (reference sequence). The J segment lost 7 bases and the V segment lost 5 bases, leaving 12 bases of the junction unmatched. CDR3 DNA: TGTGCCAGCAGTCCCGAGCGGGAGAGCCTGGGGACCCAGTACTTC. Protein product: CASSPERESLGTQYF.

The gene calls are TRBV15 and TRBJ2-3, with 7 positions matching TRBD1. V was pared by 3 bases and J by 0 bases, with 3 bases of the junction left unmatched. CDR1 is LNHNV and CDR2 is YYDKDF in the germline V gene (reference sequence). The CDR3 runs 15 residues. CDR3 coding DNA: TGTGCCACCAGCAGGGGGACAGTTAGCACAGATACGCAGTATTTT. Its translation: CATSRGTVSTDTQYF.

V and J are TRBV28 and TRBJ2-4; 7 bases are a match to TRBD2. CDR3 length: 13 residues. The germline V gene encodes CDR1 MDHEN and CDR2 SYDVKM. Germline trimming cut 6 bases from V and 7 bases from J; bases unmatched to any gene: 6. DNA of the CDR3: TGTGCCAGCAGACCCCAGGGAGGGAACATTCAGTACTTC. It yields the protein CASRPQGGNIQYF.

CDR3 coding DNA: TGTGCCAGCAGCTTAGAGCTGAACACCGGGGAGCTGTTTTTT. This sequence encodes CASSLELNTGELFF. The gene calls are TRBV11-3 and TRBJ2-2; D remains unclear. The CDR3 covers 14 residues. The germline V gene encodes CDR1 SGHNT and CDR2 YENEEA. V was pared by 0 bases and J by 1 base, with 3 bases between.

Worth noting for this clone: The sample carries other DNA sequences with the same CDR3. The chain employs TRBV7-9 and TRBJ1-2, with D perhaps TRBD1 (6 bases). From germline, CDR1 is SEHNR and CDR2 FQNEAQ (reference sequence). V was pared by 2 bases and J by 8 bases, with 12 bases between. The CDR3 is 13 residues long. This CDR3 reads CASSLIRGQGYTF. The CDR3 nucleotides read TGTGCCAGCAGCTTAATCCGTGGACAGGGCTACACCTTC.

The table lists this clone with a count of one. The rearrangement joins TRBV5-1 to TRBJ1-1; perhaps TRBD1 as D (5 bases). V was pared by 0 bases and J by 1 base, with 13 bases between. Per the germline V gene, CDR1 is SGHRS and CDR2 is YFSETQ. The CDR3 runs to 16 residues. The CDR3 protein is CASSLGLGQGNTEAFF. DNA for the CDR3: TGCGCCAGCAGCTTGGGGCTTGGGCAGGGGAACACTGAAGCTTTCTTT.

The sample holds a few counts of this clone. Here the CDR3 DNA reads TGTGCCAGCAGCCAAGAAAGGCGGGACCGCCTTAATGAAAAACTGTTTTTT. Amino acids: CASSQERRDRLNEKLFF. The chain is built from TRBV3-1 (or the pseudogene TRBV3-2) and TRBJ1-4, with D perhaps TRBD1 (5 bases). The germline V gene encodes CDR1 LGHDT and CDR2 YNNKEL (reference sequence). The CDR3 runs 17 residues. With 0 bases removed from V and 4 bases from J, the gap between germline ends came to 15 bases.

The chain has TRBV28 and TRBJ1-1; 7 positions agree with TRBD1. From germline, CDR1 is MDHEN and CDR2 SYDVKM. The V and J ends lost 4 bases and 5 bases, in that order; junction bases with no gene match: 7. The CDR3 has 14 residues. The CDR3 DNA sequence: TGTGCCAGCAGTTGGAGGGGGCTCTCGACTGAAGCTTTCTTT. Translating it yields CASSWRGLSTEAFF.

V and J are TRBV5-1 and TRBJ2-3; D remains ambiguous. The germline V and J ends were trimmed by 6 bases and 2 bases, with 10 bases remaining between them. Germline V gives CDR1 SGHRS, CDR2 YFSETQ. The CDR3 length is 13 residues. The CDR3 coding sequence is TGCGCCAGCACCGACCGGACCACAGATACGCAGTATTTT. It encodes CASTDRTTDTQYF.

The chain joins TRBV23-1 to TRBJ2-7; D is unresolved. TRBV23-1 is sorted into the ORF group, with uncertain function. V was trimmed by 0 bases and J by 2 bases, leaving 20 bases between them. The CDR3 sequence is 18 residues long. The CDR3 DNA sequence: TGCGCCAGCAGTCAATCGCTAGGTCCTCCACTCGTAACCTACGAGCAGTACTTC. Translated: CASSQSLGPPLVTYEQYF.

This sequence joins TRBV6-1 and TRBJ1-3, with a tentative D call TRBD1 (5 bases). Germline values: CDR1 MNHNS, CDR2 SASEGT. The V gene lost 2 bases and the J gene lost 0 bases, with 17 bases spanning the gap. The CDR3 is made up of 18 amino acids. The CDR3 bases are TGTGCCAGCAGTGAAAACAGGTATCGCTCAATCTCTGGAAACACCATATATTTT. Its protein product is CASSENRYRSISGNTIYF.

The chain employs TRBV28 and TRBJ2-7; 9 bases match TRBD1. The CDR3 has 12 amino acids. The V gene end was trimmed by 8 bases and the J gene end by 2 bases; junction bases not matched to a gene: 1. CDR1 and CDR2 from the germline V gene are MDHEN and SYDVKM. The CDR3 sequence: CASGTGPYEQYF. CDR3 nucleotide sequence: TGTGCCAGCGGGACAGGGCCCTACGAGCAGTACTTC.

This chain connects TRBV7-3 to TRBJ2-5; TRBD2 aligns across 10 bases. J gave up 7 bases and V 3 bases, and 5 bases lay outside the gene matches. This CDR3 comprises 14 residues. CDR1 is SGHTA, CDR2 FQGTGA, per germline. CDR3 in DNA: TGTGCCAGCAGCTTGGCTAGCGGGAGCGGGACCCAGTACTTC. As protein: CASSLASGSGTQYF.

The chain links TRBV12-3 or TRBV12-4 to TRBJ1-2, with 10 bases lining up with TRBD1. V dropped 6 bases and J dropped 6; count of bases not matched to a gene: 1. The length of the CDR3 is 12 residues. The CDR3 DNA follows: TGTGCCAGCAGGACAGGGGGCCATGGCTACACCTTC. Its translation is CASRTGGHGYTF.

A word on this clone: This sample includes further DNA sequences coding for the same CDR3. This rearrangement joins TRBV6-5 to TRBJ2-2; D is possibly TRBD1 or TRBD2 (5 bases each). This CDR3 is 13 amino acids long. The V gene's germline CDR1 is MNHEY and CDR2 SVGAGI. Trimming removed 2 bases at V and 5 bases at J, with 6 bases between. The CDR3 region has the DNA TGTGCCAGCAGTTACGGGGGAACCGGGGAGCTGTTTTTT. It is translated as CASSYGGTGELFF.